One and the same sample provided the 5 T cell receptor beta chains below, sequenced in a study of cytomegalovirus exposure and HLA in healthy donors (dated by TCRdb to 2015 to 2018). Library creation used the immunoSEQ multiplex PCR assay. For the multiplex PCR, a mixture combining 60 forward primers for TCR Vbeta segments and 13 reverse primers for TCR Jbeta segments was used. Entries here come from immuneACCESS through TCRdb and include only in-frame sequences with V and J called. Some clones fail to appear in such tables; in the studies checked, an unresolved V gene covers under half of the shortfall, and the cause of the remainder is unknown. The table for this sample lists some 140,000 clones; 80% of them were counted only once. The ten most abundant clones make up roughly 2.3% of the sample. The sequenced material came from PBMCs. These receptors were taken from a man aged 30 to 45 in good health and CMV-seronegative.

This clone appeared a single time. The chain is built from TRBV7-6 and TRBJ2-3; perhaps TRBD2 as D (6 bases). Between the trimmed V and J ends, which lost 5 bases and 3 bases, there was a span of 9 bases. Germline V gene sequence: CDR1 SGHVS, CDR2 FNYEAQ. This CDR3 region has 13 residues. The chain's CDR3 is CASSRLVTDTQYF. Written as DNA, the CDR3 is TGTGCCAGCAGCCGACTAGTAACAGATACGCAGTATTTT.

The CDR3 spells CASSFLAPPDTQYF. In nucleotides, the CDR3 is TGTGCCAGCAGTTTCTTGGCCCCACCAGATACGCAGTATTTT. The genes are TRBV28 and TRBJ2-3, with D uncertain. Deletions cut 3 bases from V and 4 bases from J, with 11 bases between. This CDR3 has 14 residues. Germline V gene sequence: CDR1 MDHEN, CDR2 SYDVKM.

The chain employs TRBV28 and TRBJ2-1; perhaps TRBD2 as D (5 bases). Germline V lookup: CDR1 MDHEN, CDR2 SYDVKM. The CDR3 extends over 13 amino acids. Trimming took 7 bases from V and 6 from J, leaving 13 bases between them. Here the CDR3 DNA reads TGTGCCAGCATCGGGCTAGGGAGCAATGAGCAGTTCTTC. Amino acid sequence: CASIGLGSNEQFF.

V gene TRBV5-4 combines with J gene TRBJ2-1; D perhaps matches TRBD2 (5 bases). The length of the CDR3 is 14 residues. The V end was cut by 6 bases, the J end by 0 bases, with 10 bases between. Germline CDR1 and CDR2: SGHNT and YYREEE (reference sequence). CDR3 in DNA: TGTGCCAGCATTAGCGCGAGCTCCTACAATGAGCAGTTCTTC. Translating it yields CASISASSYNEQFF.

The rearrangement uses TRBV4-1 and TRBJ2-7; 12 bases match TRBD2. Germline values: CDR1 MGHRA, CDR2 YSYEKL. CDR3 length equals 18 residues. V shed 1 base, J shed 1 base, and the junction held 8 bases outside the gene matches. CDR3 bases: TGCGCCAGCAGCCAAGGACTAGCGGGAGCCACCGAATCCTACGAGCAGTACTTC. Encoded protein: CASSQGLAGATESYEQYF.